This is a list of T cell receptor beta chains from one sample in a study of T cell repertoires in cytomegalovirus infection. TCRdb independently ran MiXCR on the reads; one entry per CDR3 protein. The sample contains roughly 140,000 distinct CDR3 sequences, 23% of which appear only once. The sample taken for sequencing was PBMCs. Receptors were obtained from a human donor in good health (CMV status not recorded). Some clones in this sample may be carry-over from other donors' samples. CDR3s include the opening cysteine and the closing phenylalanine or tryptophan.

CDR3aa	v_gene	j_gene	len
CASSREGTGSYEQYF	TRBV12-3/TRBV12-4	TRBJ2-7	15
CASSQTGVSYEQYF	TRBV28	TRBJ2-7	14
CASSRGEFYEQYF	TRBV7-9	TRBJ2-7	13
CSVEDSAAPQGAFF	TRBV29-1	TRBJ1-1	14
CASSYGPGPGWTSNQPQHF	TRBV6-2/TRBV6-3	TRBJ1-5	19
CASSGISGSSYEQYF	TRBV28	TRBJ2-7	15
CASASSRDEQFF	TRBV6-5	TRBJ2-1	12
CSARRGQETQYF	TRBV20-1	TRBJ2-5	12
CASSPRGGGRARDTQYF	TRBV9	TRBJ2-3	17
CASSPGVTSNQPQHF	TRBV7-2	TRBJ1-5	15
CASCPTGATDTQYF	TRBV12-3/TRBV12-4	TRBJ2-3	14
CASSLVGTGGVYGYTF	TRBV7-2	TRBJ1-2	16
CASSLVAGRSTNEKLFF	TRBV5-1	TRBJ1-4	17
CASTVKPGLVSHEQFF	TRBV7-2	TRBJ2-1	16
CASSFGTSVNYEQYF	TRBV28	TRBJ2-7	15
CATAGTGEFRSNQPQHF	TRBV10-3	TRBJ1-5	17
CATSDFARGNTGELFF	TRBV24-1	TRBJ2-2	16
CASSPFPSAYEQYF	TRBV18	TRBJ2-7	14
CASSLRLALDTQYF	TRBV7-2	TRBJ2-3	14
CATSEPGQAGGYTF	TRBV24-1	TRBJ1-2	14
CSARQGGGANVLTF	TRBV20-1	TRBJ2-6	14
CAISDPGQGEQFF	TRBV10-3	TRBJ2-1	13
CASSPGWGSGNTIYF	TRBV7-8	TRBJ1-3	15
CSVEEGKTQYF	TRBV29-1	TRBJ2-5	11
CASSPLGGKSYNEQFF	TRBV7-3	TRBJ2-1	16
CASSPGGFSEKLFF	TRBV18	TRBJ1-4	14
CASSLTSGSGTQYF	TRBV7-3	TRBJ2-3	14
CASRGGGATDTQYF	TRBV7-2	TRBJ2-3	14